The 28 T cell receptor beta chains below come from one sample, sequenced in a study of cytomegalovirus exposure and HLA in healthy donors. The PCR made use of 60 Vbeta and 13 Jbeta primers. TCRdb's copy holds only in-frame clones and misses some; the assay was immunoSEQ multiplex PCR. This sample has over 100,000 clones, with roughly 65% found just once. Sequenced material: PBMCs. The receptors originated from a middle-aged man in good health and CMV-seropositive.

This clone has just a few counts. The CDR3 DNA follows: TGCGCCAGCAGCCAAGGAGGGGGTAAGACAGGGTCAGCCAAAAACATTCAGTACTTC. This sequence encodes CASSQGGGKTGSAKNIQYF. The chain has TRBV4-1 and TRBJ2-4; 7 bases line up with TRBD1. V was clipped by 1 base and J by 0 bases; unmatched bases: 12. The CDR3 has 19 residues. Germline V gives CDR1 MGHRA, CDR2 YSYEKL.

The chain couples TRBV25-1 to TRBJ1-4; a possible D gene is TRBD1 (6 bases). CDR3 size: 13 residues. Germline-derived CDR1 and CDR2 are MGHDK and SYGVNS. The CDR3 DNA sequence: TGTGCAGTAGAGGGGGGGATTAATGAAAAACTGTTTTTT. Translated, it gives CAVEGGINEKLFF.

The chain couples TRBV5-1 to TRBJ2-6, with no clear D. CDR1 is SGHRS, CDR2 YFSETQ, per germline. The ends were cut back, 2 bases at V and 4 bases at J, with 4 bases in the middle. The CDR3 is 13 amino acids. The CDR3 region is CASSFAGANVLTF. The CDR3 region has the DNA TGCGCCAGCAGCTTTGCGGGGGCCAACGTCCTGACTTTC.

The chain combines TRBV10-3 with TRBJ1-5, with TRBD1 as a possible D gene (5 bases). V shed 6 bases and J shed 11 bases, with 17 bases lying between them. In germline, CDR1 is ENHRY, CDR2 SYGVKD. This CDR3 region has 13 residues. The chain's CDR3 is CAIREDKLRTQHF. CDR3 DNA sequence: TGTGCCATCAGGGAGGACAAGCTACGGACCCAGCATTTT.

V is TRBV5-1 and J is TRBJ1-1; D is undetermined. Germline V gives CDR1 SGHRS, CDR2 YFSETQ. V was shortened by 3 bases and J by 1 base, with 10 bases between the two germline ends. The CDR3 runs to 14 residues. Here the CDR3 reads CASSSRLTNTEAFF. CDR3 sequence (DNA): TGCGCCAGCAGCTCTCGACTCACGAACACTGAAGCTTTCTTT.

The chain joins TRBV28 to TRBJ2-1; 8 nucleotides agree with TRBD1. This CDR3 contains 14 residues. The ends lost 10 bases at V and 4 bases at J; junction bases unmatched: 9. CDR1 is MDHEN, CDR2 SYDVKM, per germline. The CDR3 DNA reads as TGTGCCACCGCGGGGCAGGGGGCTTACAATGAGCAGTTCTTC. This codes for CATAGQGAYNEQFF.

CDR3 in amino acids: CASNQGNRQANQPQHF. CDR3 in DNA: TGTGCCAGCAACCAGGGAAACAGACAGGCTAATCAGCCCCAGCATTTT. This chain connects TRBV6-7 to TRBJ1-5; TRBD1 is a possible D gene (6 bases). TRBV6-7 is an open reading frame whose function is uncertain. Trimming shortened V by 7 bases and J by 4 bases, and 20 bases separated the two germline ends. The CDR3 length is 16 residues.

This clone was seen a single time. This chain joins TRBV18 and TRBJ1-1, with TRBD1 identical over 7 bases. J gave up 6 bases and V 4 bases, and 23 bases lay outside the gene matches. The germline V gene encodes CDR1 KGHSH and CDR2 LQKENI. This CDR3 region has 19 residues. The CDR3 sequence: CASSQRNKQGMGFAAEAFF. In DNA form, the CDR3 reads TGTGCCAGCTCACAGCGAAACAAACAGGGGATGGGTTTTGCTGCTGAAGCTTTCTTT.

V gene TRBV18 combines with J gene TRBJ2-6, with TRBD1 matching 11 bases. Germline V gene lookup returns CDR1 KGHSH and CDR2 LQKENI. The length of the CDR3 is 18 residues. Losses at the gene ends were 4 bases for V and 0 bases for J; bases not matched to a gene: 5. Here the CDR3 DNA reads TGTGCCAGCTCACAAGGACAGGGGGCGATCTCTGGGGCCAACGTCCTGACTTTC. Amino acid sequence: CASSQGQGAISGANVLTF.

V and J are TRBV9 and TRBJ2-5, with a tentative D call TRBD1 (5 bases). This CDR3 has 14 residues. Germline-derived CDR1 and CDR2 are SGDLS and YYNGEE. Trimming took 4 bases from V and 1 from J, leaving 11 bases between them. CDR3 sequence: CASSPGHSQETQYF. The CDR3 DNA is TGTGCCAGCAGCCCAGGACACTCCCAAGAGACCCAGTACTTC.

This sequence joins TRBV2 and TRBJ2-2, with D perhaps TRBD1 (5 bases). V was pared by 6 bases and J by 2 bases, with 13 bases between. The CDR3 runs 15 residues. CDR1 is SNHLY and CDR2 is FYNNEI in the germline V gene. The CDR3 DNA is TGTGCCAGCAGACCCCCAGGGTCCAACACCGGGGAGCTGTTTTTT. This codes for CASRPPGSNTGELFF.

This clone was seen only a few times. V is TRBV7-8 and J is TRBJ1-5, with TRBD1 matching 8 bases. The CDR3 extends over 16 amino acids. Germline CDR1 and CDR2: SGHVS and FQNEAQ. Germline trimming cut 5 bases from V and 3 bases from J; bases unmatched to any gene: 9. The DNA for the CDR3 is TGTGCCAGCAGCCCCCTCGGACAGGGCCACAATCAGCCCCAGCATTTT. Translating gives CASSPLGQGHNQPQHF.

The CDR3 protein is CASSWTSENEQYF. The CDR3 DNA follows: TGTGCCAGCAGTTGGACTAGCGAAAACGAGCAGTACTTC. The V call is TRBV27, the J call TRBJ2-7, with 9 bases matching TRBD2. Germline trimming cut 4 bases from V and 5 bases from J; bases unmatched to any gene: 3. The V gene's germline CDR1 is MNHEY and CDR2 SMNVEV (reference sequence). The CDR3 consists of 13 residues.

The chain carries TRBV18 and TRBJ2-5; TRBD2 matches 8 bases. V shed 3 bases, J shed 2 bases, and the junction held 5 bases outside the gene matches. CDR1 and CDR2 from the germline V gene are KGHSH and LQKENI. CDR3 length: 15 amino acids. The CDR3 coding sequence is TGTGCCAGCTCACCTCCGGGCGGGGGGCAAGAGACCCAGTACTTC. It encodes CASSPPGGGQETQYF.

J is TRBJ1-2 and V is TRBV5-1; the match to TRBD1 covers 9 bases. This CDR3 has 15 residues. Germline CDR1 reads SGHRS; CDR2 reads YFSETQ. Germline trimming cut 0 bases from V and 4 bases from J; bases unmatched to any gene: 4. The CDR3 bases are TGCGCCAGCAGCTTGGTCGCGACAGGGGGCTATGGCTACACCTTC. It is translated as CASSLVATGGYGYTF.

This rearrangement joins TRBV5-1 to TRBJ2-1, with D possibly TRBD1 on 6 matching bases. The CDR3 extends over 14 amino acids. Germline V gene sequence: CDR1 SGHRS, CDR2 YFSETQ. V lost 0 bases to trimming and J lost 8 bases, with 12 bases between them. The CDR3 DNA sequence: TGCGCCAGCAGCTTGGGGCAGGGGAACGATGAGCAGTTCTTC. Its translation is CASSLGQGNDEQFF.

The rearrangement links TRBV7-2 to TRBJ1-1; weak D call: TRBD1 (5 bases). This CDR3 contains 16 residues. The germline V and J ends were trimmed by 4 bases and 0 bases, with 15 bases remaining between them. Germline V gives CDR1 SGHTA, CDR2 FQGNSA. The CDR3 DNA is TGTGCCAGCAGCTCCCCGGGGGGGTACATGAACACTGAAGCTTTCTTT. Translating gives CASSSPGGYMNTEAFF.

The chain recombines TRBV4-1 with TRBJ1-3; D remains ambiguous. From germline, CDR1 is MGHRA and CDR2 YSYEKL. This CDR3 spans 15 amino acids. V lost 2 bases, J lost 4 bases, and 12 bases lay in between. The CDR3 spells CASSQLGGGGNTIYF. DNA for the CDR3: TGCGCCAGCAGCCAATTAGGAGGAGGGGGAAACACCATATATTTT.

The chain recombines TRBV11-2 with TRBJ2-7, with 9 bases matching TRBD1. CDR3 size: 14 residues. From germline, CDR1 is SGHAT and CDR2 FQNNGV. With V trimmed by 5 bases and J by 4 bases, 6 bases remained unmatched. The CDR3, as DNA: TGTGCCAGCAGCCTGACAGGGGGACCTTACGAGCAGTACTTC. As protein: CASSLTGGPYEQYF.

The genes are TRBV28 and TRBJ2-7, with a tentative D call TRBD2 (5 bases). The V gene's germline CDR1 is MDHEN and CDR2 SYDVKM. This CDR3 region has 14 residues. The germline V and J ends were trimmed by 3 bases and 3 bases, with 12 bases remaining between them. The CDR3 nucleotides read TGTGCCAGCAGTTTTTCGGACTGGGACTACGAGCAGTACTTC. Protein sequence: CASSFSDWDYEQYF.

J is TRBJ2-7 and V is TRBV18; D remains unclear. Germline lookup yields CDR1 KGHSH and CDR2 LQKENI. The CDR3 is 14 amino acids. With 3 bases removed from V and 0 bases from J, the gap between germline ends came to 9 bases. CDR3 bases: TGTGCCAGCTCACCGTGGGCCGACTCCTACGAGCAGTACTTC. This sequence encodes CASSPWADSYEQYF.

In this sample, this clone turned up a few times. This CDR3 reads CASSPGDGAYEQYF. CDR3 DNA sequence: TGTGCCAGCAGTCCAGGGGATGGGGCCTACGAGCAGTACTTC. J is TRBJ2-7 and V is TRBV28; TRBD1 is a possible D gene (6 bases). CDR1 is MDHEN, CDR2 SYDVKM, per germline. Trimming took 5 bases from V and 2 from J, leaving 13 bases between them. The CDR3 runs to 14 residues.

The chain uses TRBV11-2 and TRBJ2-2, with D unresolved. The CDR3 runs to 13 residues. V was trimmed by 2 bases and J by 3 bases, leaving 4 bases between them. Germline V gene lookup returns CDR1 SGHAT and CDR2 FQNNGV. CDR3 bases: TGTGCCAGCAGCTTAATATACACCGGGGAGCTGTTTTTT. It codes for CASSLIYTGELFF.

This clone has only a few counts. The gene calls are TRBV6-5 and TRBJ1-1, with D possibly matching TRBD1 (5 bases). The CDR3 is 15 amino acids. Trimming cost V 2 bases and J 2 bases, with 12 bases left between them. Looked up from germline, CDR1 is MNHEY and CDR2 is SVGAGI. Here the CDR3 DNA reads TGTGCCAGCAGTTACGAAGGGGTCCTTAACACTGAAGCTTTCTTT. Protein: CASSYEGVLNTEAFF.

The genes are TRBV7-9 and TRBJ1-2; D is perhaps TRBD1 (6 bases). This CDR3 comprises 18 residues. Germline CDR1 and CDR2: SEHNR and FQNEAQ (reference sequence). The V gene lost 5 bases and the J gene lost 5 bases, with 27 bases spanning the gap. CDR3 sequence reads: CASSQASVPGRDKYGYTF. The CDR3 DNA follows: TGTGCCAGCAGCCAAGCTTCGGTTCCGGGGAGGGACAAGTATGGCTACACCTTC.

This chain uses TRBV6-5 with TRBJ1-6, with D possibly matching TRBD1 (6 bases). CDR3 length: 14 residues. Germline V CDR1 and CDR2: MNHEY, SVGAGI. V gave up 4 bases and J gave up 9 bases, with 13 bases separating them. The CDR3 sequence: CASSSPGERSPLHF. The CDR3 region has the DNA TGTGCCAGCAGTTCTCCAGGGGAGCGTTCACCCCTCCACTTT.

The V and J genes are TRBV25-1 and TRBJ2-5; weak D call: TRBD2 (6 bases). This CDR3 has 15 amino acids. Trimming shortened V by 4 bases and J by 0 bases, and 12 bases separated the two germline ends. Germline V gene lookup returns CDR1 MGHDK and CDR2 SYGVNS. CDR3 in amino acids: CASSARRGYQETQYF. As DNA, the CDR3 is TGTGCCAGCAGTGCTCGCCGGGGGTACCAAGAGACCCAGTACTTC.

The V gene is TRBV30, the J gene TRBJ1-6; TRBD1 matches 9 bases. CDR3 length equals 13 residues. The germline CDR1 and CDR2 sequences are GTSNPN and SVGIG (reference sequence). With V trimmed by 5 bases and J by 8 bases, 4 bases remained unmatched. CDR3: CAWGQGSDSPLHF. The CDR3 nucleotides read TGTGCCTGGGGACAGGGGTCGGATTCACCCCTCCACTTT. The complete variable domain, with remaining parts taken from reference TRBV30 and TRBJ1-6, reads SQTIHQWPATLVQPVGSPLSLECTVEGTSNPNLYWYRQAAGRGLQLLFYSVGIGQISSEVPQNLSASRPQDRQFILSSKKLLLSDSGFYLCAWGQGSDSPLHFGNGTRLTVT.